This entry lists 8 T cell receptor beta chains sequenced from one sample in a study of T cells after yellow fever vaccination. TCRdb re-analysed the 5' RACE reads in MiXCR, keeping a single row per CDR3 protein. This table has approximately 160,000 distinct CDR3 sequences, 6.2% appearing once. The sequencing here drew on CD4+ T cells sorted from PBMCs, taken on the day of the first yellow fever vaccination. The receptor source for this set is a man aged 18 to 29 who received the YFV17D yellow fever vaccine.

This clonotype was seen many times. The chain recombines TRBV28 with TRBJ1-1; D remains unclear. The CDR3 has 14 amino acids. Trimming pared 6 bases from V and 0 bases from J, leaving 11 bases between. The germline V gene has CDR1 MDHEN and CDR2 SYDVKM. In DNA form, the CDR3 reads TGTGCCAGCAGCCCATTCGCGGTGAACACTGAAGCTTTCTTT. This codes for CASSPFAVNTEAFF.

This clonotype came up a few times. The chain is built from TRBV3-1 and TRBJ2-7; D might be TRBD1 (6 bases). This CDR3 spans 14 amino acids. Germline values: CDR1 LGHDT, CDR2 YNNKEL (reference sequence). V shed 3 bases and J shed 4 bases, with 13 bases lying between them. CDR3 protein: CASSHRTENYEQYF. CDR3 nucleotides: TGTGCCAGCAGCCATAGGACAGAAAATTACGAGCAGTACTTC.

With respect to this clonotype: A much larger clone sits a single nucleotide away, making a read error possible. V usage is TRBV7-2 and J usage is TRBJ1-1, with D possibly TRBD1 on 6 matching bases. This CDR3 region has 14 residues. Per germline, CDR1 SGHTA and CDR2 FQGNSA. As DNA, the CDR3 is TGTGCCAGCAGCCCCGTAGGGGGGCCCACTCAAGCTTTCTTT. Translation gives CASSPVGGPTQAFF.

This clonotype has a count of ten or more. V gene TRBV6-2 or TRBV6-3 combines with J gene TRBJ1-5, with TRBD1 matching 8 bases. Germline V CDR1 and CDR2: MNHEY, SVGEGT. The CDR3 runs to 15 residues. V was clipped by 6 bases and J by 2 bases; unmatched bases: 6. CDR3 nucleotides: TGTGCCAGCAGACCCAGGGGGCTGGGCAATCAGCCCCAGCATTTT. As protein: CASRPRGLGNQPQHF.

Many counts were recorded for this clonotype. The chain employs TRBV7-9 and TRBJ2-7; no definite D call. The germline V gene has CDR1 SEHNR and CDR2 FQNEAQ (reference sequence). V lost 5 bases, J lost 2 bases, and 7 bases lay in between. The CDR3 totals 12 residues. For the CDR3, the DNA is TGTGCCAGCAGCCCCGGCCCCTACGAGCAGTACTTC. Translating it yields CASSPGPYEQYF.

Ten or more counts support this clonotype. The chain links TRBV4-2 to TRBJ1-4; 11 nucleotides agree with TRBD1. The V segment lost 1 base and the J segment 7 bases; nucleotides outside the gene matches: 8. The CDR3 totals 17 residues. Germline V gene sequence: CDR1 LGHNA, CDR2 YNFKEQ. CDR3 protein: CASSQGGPGTGGEKLFF. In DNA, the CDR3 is TGTGCCAGCAGCCAAGGAGGCCCCGGGACAGGGGGTGAAAAACTGTTTTTT.

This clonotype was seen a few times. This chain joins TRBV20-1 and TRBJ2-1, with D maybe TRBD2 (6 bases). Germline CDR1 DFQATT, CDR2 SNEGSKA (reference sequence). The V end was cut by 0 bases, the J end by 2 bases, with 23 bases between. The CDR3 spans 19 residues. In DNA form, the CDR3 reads TGCAGTGCTAGAGACCTTCCCTCAGTAGTTGCGGGACCCTACAATGAGCAGTTCTTC. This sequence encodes CSARDLPSVVAGPYNEQFF.

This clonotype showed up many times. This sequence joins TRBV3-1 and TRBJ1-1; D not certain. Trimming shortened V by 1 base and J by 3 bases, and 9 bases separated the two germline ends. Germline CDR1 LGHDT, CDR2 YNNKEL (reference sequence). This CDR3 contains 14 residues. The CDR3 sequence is CASSQGVLDTEAFF. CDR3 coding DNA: TGTGCCAGCAGCCAAGGGGTTTTAGACACTGAAGCTTTCTTT.